This T cell receptor (beta chain) was observed in a study of T cells in Graves' hyperthyroidism and ophthalmopathy. Study observations and caveats: It was a median approximately 7.1 months before onset that the model predicted ophthalmopathy.

What was amplified from RNA transcripts were TCR beta CDR3 regions. HTBI primers were used for first-round RT-PCR of the TCR CDR3. Each CDR3 protein is one row after TCRdb ran MiXCR on the multiplex PCR reads. The sample carries about 510,000 distinct CDR3 sequences, 14% recorded once. This clonotype has more than one count but fewer than ten. No antigen is known for it. Pregnant or lactating patients were excluded, as were those with uncontrolled infection or other autoimmune disease. It was 8 to 10 ml of fresh peripheral blood that supplied the PBMCs. This sequence originates from a woman between 40 and 50 years old with Graves' hyperthyroidism. Input material: blood.

CDR3 in DNA: TGTGCCAGTAGTATAGCCAAGGGGGGCTCGCCGAATCAGCCCCAGCATTTT. Encoded protein: CASSIAKGGSPNQPQHF. The chain joins TRBV19 to TRBJ1-5, with D possibly being TRBD1 (6 bases). This CDR3 region has 17 residues. The germline V gene encodes CDR1 LNHDA and CDR2 SQIVND (reference sequence). V was clipped by 1 base and J by 4 bases, with 17 bases between them.